This TCR beta chain is from a study of T cells after yellow fever vaccination. This clonotype was seen a few times. As TCR cDNA was made by 5'RACE template switching, a universal primer site and UMIs were added. In TCRdb, the 5' RACE reads were re-called with MiXCR into one record per CDR3 protein. The sample has under 350,000 distinct CDR3 sequences; over 4% are singletons. V was cut by 1 base and J by 0 bases, with 16 bases left in between. Germline V gene data show CDR1 as SGHRS and CDR2 as YFSETQ. CDR3 length: 17 amino acids. The genes are TRBV5-1 and TRBJ1-1; D call uncertain. The input for sequencing was PBMCs, taken 5 days after the yellow fever booster vaccination. This clonotype was obtained from a man aged 18 to 29 who received the YFV17D yellow fever vaccine. Here the CDR3 reads CASSLRPPDRMNTEAFF. The CDR3 nucleotides read TGCGCCAGCAGCTTGAGGCCGCCCGACCGAATGAACACTGAAGCTTTCTTT.